Following are 6 T cell receptor beta chains from one sample sequenced in a study of T-cell reconstitution after alpha-beta-depleted transplantation in children. Researchers prepared the TCRbeta library using unique molecular identifiers, the study reports. TCRdb recomputed calls from the PCR reads with MiXCR, one row per CDR3 protein. The data show around 94,000 distinct CDR3 sequences, 5% to 6% seen once. This material consisted of PBMCs, mostly from graft donor cells, taken 60 days after TCRalphabeta/CD19-depleted stem cell transplant. Every receptor here comes from a female patient between 2 and 15 years old who had a stem cell transplant for Fanconi anemia, so the T cells may come from the graft donor.

Ten or more counts support this clonotype. CDR3 nucleotides: TGTGCCAGCAAGAGCACTCTGAGGCAGAACAATGAGCAGTTCTTC. Translating it yields CASKSTLRQNNEQFF. The chain employs TRBV28 and TRBJ2-1; unclear D gene. The CDR3 is made up of 15 amino acids. The V gene's germline CDR1 is MDHEN and CDR2 SYDVKM. Between the trimmed V and J ends, which lost 7 bases and 5 bases, there was a span of 18 bases.

This clonotype appeared many times. No conserved phenylalanine or tryptophan ends this CDR3, so it is likely a read error. The DNA is left out, because the CDR3 cannot be placed on it with certainty; the CDR3 is given as TCRdb lists it. This sequence joins TRBV28 and TRBJ2-7; the D call of TRBD2 is as the table states it, not checked on the DNA. The germline V gene encodes CDR1 MDHEN and CDR2 SYDVKM. The CDR3 has 11 amino acids, counting both end residues. CDR3 sequence reads: CASSTAEGSVL.

This chain connects TRBV7-2 to TRBJ1-5; D not certain. Germline CDR1 reads SGHTA; CDR2 reads FQGNSA. This CDR3 is 15 amino acids long. Trimming took off 2 bases at V and 7 bases at J, with 15 bases between the two ends. CDR3 coding DNA: TGTGCCAGCAGCTTAAACGCAGGTTCTGGACAGCCCCAGCATTTT. Amino acid sequence: CASSLNAGSGQPQHF.

At least ten counts were recorded for this clonotype. The CDR3 loop is CASSPDSGANVLTF. CDR3 DNA sequence: TGTGCCAGCTCACCGGACTCTGGGGCCAACGTCCTGACTTTC. V and J are TRBV18 and TRBJ2-6; no definite D call. Germline V CDR1 and CDR2: KGHSH, LQKENI. Trimming took 3 bases from V and 0 from J, leaving 3 bases between them. CDR3 length: 14 amino acids.

The V gene is TRBV10-3, the J gene TRBJ1-6; D perhaps matches TRBD1 (5 bases). V was cut by 6 bases and J by 0 bases, with 12 bases left in between. The CDR3 runs to 16 residues. Germline-derived CDR1 and CDR2 are ENHRY and SYGVKD. The CDR3 sequence is CAIRNRNSSYNSPLHF. DNA of the CDR3: TGTGCCATCAGGAACAGGAACAGCTCCTATAATTCACCCCTCCACTTT.

This clonotype turned up a few times. This chain connects TRBV7-9 to TRBJ2-7, with a weak D call TRBD2 (6 bases). Trimming shortened V by 2 bases and J by 2 bases, and 16 bases separated the two germline ends. CDR3 length equals 16 residues. In germline, CDR1 is SEHNR, CDR2 FQNEAQ (reference sequence). CDR3 coding DNA: TGTGCCAGCAGCTTACCAGGAGGGAAGATCACCTACGAGCAGTACTTC. Its protein is CASSLPGGKITYEQYF.